These 18 T cell receptor beta chains share one sample of origin, sequenced in a study of molecular identifiers for immune sequencing clone quantification. Using its own MiXCR run on the PCR reads, TCRdb lists one record per CDR3 protein. The table records 600,000 to 650,000 distinct CDR3 sequences, just under 20% of them present only once. The sequenced sample consisted of naive CD8+ T cells from blood, with Jurkat cell RNA spiked in. Subset specified: FACS-sorted CD8+CD4-CCR7+CD45RA+ naive T cells. Receptor source: a human donor in good health. Some libraries in this study had Jurkat cell RNA spiked in.

The genes are TRBV11-2 and TRBJ2-2; TRBD2 might be the D (5 bases). Germline CDR1 and CDR2: SGHAT and FQNNGV. CDR3 size: 16 residues. Trimming stripped 5 bases from V and 1 base from J, with 14 bases between. The CDR3 spells CASSPPGRENTGELFF. CDR3 bases: TGTGCCAGCAGCCCACCGGGAAGGGAGAACACCGGGGAGCTGTTTTTT.

The chain employs TRBV19 and TRBJ2-7; D is possibly TRBD2 (6 bases). There are 13 residues in the CDR3. CDR1 and CDR2 (germline): LNHDA, SQIVND (reference sequence). Trimming removed 8 bases at V and 3 bases at J, with 14 bases between. The CDR3 sequence: CASQEGNSYEQYF. The DNA for the CDR3 is TGTGCCAGTCAGGAGGGAAATAGCTACGAGCAGTACTTC.

The table lists this clonotype with a few counts. This chain uses TRBV2 with TRBJ2-1; D ambiguous. Trimming shortened V by 8 bases and J by 0 bases, and 5 bases separated the two germline ends. The CDR3 has 12 amino acids. CDR1 is SNHLY, CDR2 FYNNEI, per germline. CDR3: CASGYSYNEQFF. CDR3 coding DNA: TGTGCCAGCGGATACTCCTACAATGAGCAGTTCTTC.

This clonotype was observed many times. V gene TRBV12-3 or TRBV12-4 combines with J gene TRBJ2-2; D unclear. The V end was cut by 3 bases, the J end by 6 bases, with 8 bases between. The CDR3 length is 13 residues. The CDR3 loop reads CASSFGWAGELFF. The CDR3 coding sequence is TGTGCCAGCAGTTTCGGGTGGGCCGGGGAGCTGTTTTTT.

The V call is TRBV20-1, the J call TRBJ2-7; 7 bases map to TRBD1. The CDR3 length is 12 residues. Trimming at V came to 5 bases and at J to 3 bases, leaving 4 bases not matched to a gene. CDR1 DFQATT and CDR2 SNEGSKA come from the germline V gene (reference sequence). In nucleotides, the CDR3 is TGCAGTGCTCCAAGACAGGGCTACGAGCAGTACTTC. This codes for CSAPRQGYEQYF.

This clonotype was observed a few times. A much larger clone differs by one base, so this may be a read error. This chain connects TRBV4-1 to TRBJ1-5; maybe TRBD1 (6 bases). Germline CDR1 reads MGHRA; CDR2 reads YSYEKL. V was pared by 4 bases and J by 6 bases, with 13 bases between. The CDR3 has 14 residues. The CDR3 region is CASSLDRGAQPQHF. CDR3 bases: TGCGCCAGCAGCCTAGATAGGGGGGCTCAGCCCCAGCATTTT.

The chain employs TRBV12-3 or TRBV12-4 and TRBJ2-2; 7 positions match TRBD2. CDR3 size: 15 residues. The ends lost 5 bases at V and 4 bases at J; junction bases unmatched: 7. The CDR3 loop is CASSALADPTGELFF. CDR3 bases: TGTGCCAGCAGTGCGCTAGCGGACCCCACCGGGGAGCTGTTTTTT.

This clonotype was seen ten or more times. The chain couples TRBV14 to TRBJ2-7; no clear D. Germline assignment: CDR1 SGHDN and CDR2 FVKESK. The CDR3 loop spans 13 amino acids. V lost 1 base and J 3 bases, leaving 7 bases between the germline ends. CDR3 DNA sequence: TGTGCCAGCAGCCAAGGTTACGGCTACGAGCAGTACTTC. This translates into CASSQGYGYEQYF.

This clonotype was observed a handful of times. The chain couples TRBV7-8 to TRBJ2-2; D gene unclear. The length of the CDR3 is 14 residues. Looked up from germline, CDR1 is SGHVS and CDR2 is FQNEAQ. V shed 6 bases and J shed 3 bases, with 11 bases lying between them. The CDR3 here is CASSQYTDTGELFF. The CDR3 DNA reads as TGTGCCAGCAGTCAGTACACGGACACCGGGGAGCTGTTTTTT.

Many counts were recorded for this clonotype. The chain has TRBV12-3 or TRBV12-4 and TRBJ1-1, with TRBD1 matching 7 bases. Trimming took 5 bases from V and 4 from J; bases not matched to a gene: 7. The CDR3 is made up of 14 amino acids. The CDR3 protein is CASSPGTASTEAFF. Written as DNA, the CDR3 is TGTGCCAGCAGTCCCGGGACAGCTTCCACTGAAGCTTTCTTT.

This clonotype was seen a handful of times. A much larger clone differs by one base, so this may be a read error. The chain is built from TRBV20-1 and TRBJ1-1; 9 nucleotides agree with TRBD1. The trim removed 8 bases at V and 5 bases at J, leaving 12 bases unmatched. CDR3 length equals 14 residues. Germline CDR1 DFQATT, CDR2 SNEGSKA (reference sequence). This CDR3 is CSTIDGQGRTEAFF. In nucleotides, the CDR3 is TGCAGTACAATTGACGGACAGGGGAGGACTGAAGCTTTCTTT.

This clonotype has a handful of counts. This chain connects TRBV19 to TRBJ2-1, with 10 positions matching TRBD1. CDR1 LNHDA and CDR2 SQIVND come from the germline V gene (reference sequence). The CDR3 length is 15 residues. V dropped 3 bases and J dropped 4; count of bases not matched to a gene: 3. The CDR3 bases are TGTGCCAGTAGTATTGGACAGGGGGGATACAATGAGCAGTTCTTC. It yields the protein CASSIGQGGYNEQFF.

This clonotype was detected only a few times. The CDR3 DNA follows: TGTGCCAGCAGCATCGCCCGGGGTACAGGAGGACCCTACGAGCAGTACTTC. As protein: CASSIARGTGGPYEQYF. The rearrangement links TRBV11-2 to TRBJ2-7; perhaps D is TRBD1 or TRBD2 (5 bases each). V lost 5 bases and J 2 bases, leaving 22 bases between the germline ends. The CDR3 is 17 amino acids. Germline loops: CDR1 SGHAT, CDR2 FQNNGV.

As to this clonotype: The conserved final phenylalanine or tryptophan is absent from the CDR3, which likely points to a read error. This rearrangement joins TRBV30 to TRBJ2-7, with D perhaps matching TRBD1 (5 bases). The CDR3 runs to 13 residues. V lost 3 bases, J lost 3 bases, and 12 bases lay in between. Per the germline V gene, CDR1 is GTSNPN and CDR2 is SVGIG (reference sequence). The CDR3 DNA is TGTGCCTGGAGGGGGCTGGACAACTACGAGCAGTACCTC. Translation: CAWRGLDNYEQYL.

There are a few counts of this clonotype. The DNA of the CDR3 is TGCAGTGCTAGAGATCCGACTAGCGGGGGGTTGAATGAGCAGTTCTTC. Its protein product is CSARDPTSGGLNEQFF. V gene TRBV20-1 combines with J gene TRBJ2-1; TRBD2 agrees at 13 bases. This CDR3 is 16 amino acids long. Germline values: CDR1 DFQATT, CDR2 SNEGSKA (reference sequence). Unmatched junction bases numbered 6, after V lost 0 bases and J lost 7 bases.

Comments on this clonotype: This CDR3 is missing its conserved last phenylalanine or tryptophan, likely due to a read error. For the CDR3, the DNA is TGTGCCAGCAGCCCCCGGGACTACTCCTACGAGCAGTACCTC. Residues: CASSPRDYSYEQYL. This chain links TRBV7-9 with TRBJ2-7; 7 positions match TRBD2. Per the germline V gene, CDR1 is SEHNR and CDR2 is FQNEAQ (reference sequence). The V and J ends lost 5 bases and 0 bases, in that order; junction bases with no gene match: 4. CDR3 length: 14 residues.

This clonotype was counted only a few times. Being one base from a much bigger clone, this may be a read error. This chain joins TRBV3-1 and TRBJ1-1; a weak D match, TRBD1 (5 bases). The V gene's germline CDR1 is LGHDT and CDR2 YNNKEL (reference sequence). The length of the CDR3 is 15 residues. The CDR3 reads CAGSPRLRADTEAFF. DNA of the CDR3: TGTGCCGGCAGCCCCCGTCTCAGGGCGGACACTGAAGCTTTCTTT.

In the case of this clonotype: This may stem from a read error, because a much larger clone lies one nucleotide away. CDR3 DNA sequence: TGCAGTGCTAGTGGGACCCGCGAGGGGTATAAGCAGTTCTTC. The encoded protein is CSASGTREGYKQFF. This chain joins TRBV20-1 and TRBJ2-1; D may correspond to TRBD1 or TRBD2 (5 bases each). Between the trimmed V and J ends, which lost 3 bases and 11 bases, there was a span of 20 bases. Germline V gene sequence: CDR1 DFQATT, CDR2 SNEGSKA (reference sequence). This CDR3 spans 14 amino acids.